The rows below give T cell receptor beta chains drawn from one sample of a study of identical twins. TCRdb passed the 5' RACE reads through MiXCR, listing each CDR3 protein once. The data show 600,000 to 800,000 distinct CDR3 sequences, roughly 20% seen once. This same sample was also taken into another study, of T cells expressing NK-cell markers.

The sequencing input was PBMCs. The receptors shown here come from a woman aged 18-29 years in good health. The CDR3 runs from the conserved cysteine through the conserved F or W. The D gene is left open where the match is weak. Clone size is stated in some rows and not others, as once, few, many or a class when expanded.

J: TRBJ2-1; length: 12; size: -; D: -; V: TRBV29-1; CDR3: CSGGVPSDEQFF; DNA: TGCAGCGGGGGGGTGCCCAGCGATGAGCAGTTCTTC
J: TRBJ1-1; length: 12; size: many; D: -; V: TRBV6-5; CDR3: CASSARGTEAFF; DNA: TGTGCCAGCAGCGCCAGGGGCACTGAAGCTTTCTTT
J: TRBJ2-1; length: 16; size: -; D: TRBD2; V: TRBV3-1; CDR3: CASSPVSGGFYNEQFF; DNA: TGTGCCAGCAGCCCCGTGAGCGGGGGGTTCTACAATGAGCAGTTCTTC
J: TRBJ1-1; length: 12; size: few; D: -; V: TRBV30; CDR3: CAWSVGSIEAFF; DNA: TGTGCCTGGAGTGTCGGGAGCATTGAAGCTTTCTTT
J: TRBJ1-3; length: 12; size: -; D: -; V: TRBV25-1; CDR3: CASSEGPTTIYF; DNA: TGTGCCAGCAGTGAGGGCCCGACCACCATATATTTT
J: TRBJ2-7; length: 12; size: many; D: -; V: TRBV12-3/TRBV12-4; CDR3: CASSDDSYEQYF; DNA: TGTGCCAGCAGTGATGACAGCTACGAGCAGTACTTC
J: TRBJ2-7; length: 15; size: few; D: TRBD2; V: TRBV12-3/TRBV12-4; CDR3: CASNHLAGGPGEQYF; DNA: TGTGCCAGCAACCATCTAGCGGGAGGGCCGGGGGAGCAGTACTTC
J: TRBJ2-6; length: 17; size: few; D: TRBD2; V: TRBV3-1; CDR3: CASSQGGGETGANVLTF; DNA: TGTGCCAGCAGCCAAGGGGGGGGAGAGACTGGGGCCAACGTCCTGACTTTC
J: TRBJ2-5; length: 16; size: many; D: TRBD2; V: TRBV3-1; CDR3: CASSQDGGGPQETQYF; DNA: TGTGCCAGCAGCCAGGACGGCGGGGGGCCACAAGAGACCCAGTACTTC
J: TRBJ2-7; length: 16; size: -; D: TRBD2; V: TRBV5-5; CDR3: CASSHGIGLDSYEQYF; DNA: TGTGCCAGCAGCCACGGAATAGGACTAGATTCCTACGAGCAGTACTTC
J: TRBJ2-1; length: 14; size: many; D: TRBD1; V: TRBV12-3/TRBV12-4; CDR3: CASKTSQGVDEQFF; DNA: TGTGCCAGCAAAACATCGCAGGGGGTGGATGAGCAGTTCTTC
J: TRBJ2-1; length: 13; size: -; D: TRBD2; V: TRBV3-1; CDR3: CASSQGLAGVWFF; DNA: TGTGCCAGCAGCCAGGGACTAGCGGGAGTATGGTTCTTC
J: TRBJ1-5; length: 14; size: few; D: -; V: TRBV20-1; CDR3: CSARKTDSNQPQHF; DNA: TGCAGTGCTAGAAAGACAGATAGCAATCAGCCCCAGCATTTT
J: TRBJ2-2; length: 14; size: few; D: -; V: TRBV29-1; CDR3: CSVRGSLNTGELFF; DNA: TGCAGCGTTCGGGGGAGCTTGAACACCGGGGAGCTGTTTTTT
J: TRBJ2-5; length: 15; size: few; D: -; V: TRBV9; CDR3: CASSVSGVYQETQYF; DNA: TGTGCCAGCAGCGTTAGCGGAGTTTACCAAGAGACCCAGTACTTC
J: TRBJ2-1; length: 16; size: -; D: -; V: TRBV7-6; CDR3: CASSLLMADSYNEQFF; DNA: TGTGCCAGCAGCCTCCTCATGGCAGATTCCTACAATGAGCAGTTCTTC
J: TRBJ2-1; length: 16; size: few; D: TRBD2; V: TRBV4-3; CDR3: CASSQEWGGPRREQFF; DNA: TGCGCCAGCAGCCAAGAGTGGGGAGGGCCTCGAAGGGAGCAGTTCTTC
J: TRBJ2-3; length: 18; size: -; D: TRBD2; V: TRBV20-1; CDR3: CSALPRGRLAGSTDTQYF; DNA: TGCAGTGCTCTACCCCGGGGGAGACTAGCGGGTAGCACAGATACGCAGTATTTT
J: TRBJ1-2; length: 14; size: -; D: -; V: TRBV18; CDR3: CASSPEQGVYGYTF; DNA: TGTGCCAGCTCACCAGAACAGGGAGTCTATGGCTACACCTTC
J: TRBJ2-3; length: 15; size: many; D: -; V: TRBV12-3/TRBV12-4; CDR3: CASIPSGAAFDTQYF; DNA: TGTGCCAGCATTCCGTCTGGAGCGGCATTCGATACGCAGTATTTT
J: TRBJ2-7; length: 14; size: many; D: TRBD1; V: TRBV20-1; CDR3: CSARPWTGAYEQYF; DNA: TGCAGTGCTAGACCCTGGACAGGGGCCTACGAGCAGTACTTC
J: TRBJ1-6; length: 11; size: -; D: -; V: TRBV10-2; CDR3: CASSEMGHPHF; DNA: TGCGCCAGCAGTGAGATGGGCCATCCCCACTTT
J: TRBJ1-5; length: 16; size: many; D: TRBD1; V: TRBV6-4; CDR3: CASFGTGGPSNQPQHF; DNA: TGTGCCAGCTTCGGGACAGGGGGCCCTAGCAATCAGCCCCAGCATTTT
J: TRBJ1-5; length: 14; size: -; D: TRBD1; V: TRBV20-1; CDR3: CSAPGTGSNQPQHF; DNA: TGCAGTGCACCCGGGACAGGGAGCAATCAGCCCCAGCATTTT
J: TRBJ1-2; length: 15; size: -; D: -; V: TRBV20-1; CDR3: CSARDRSEGYYGYTF; DNA: TGCAGTGCTAGAGATCGATCGGAGGGCTACTATGGCTACACCTTC
J: TRBJ1-2; length: 12; size: many; D: -; V: TRBV12-3/TRBV12-4; CDR3: CASSLFGGGYTF; DNA: TGTGCCAGCAGTTTATTCGGGGGTGGCTACACCTTC
J: TRBJ2-1; length: 15; size: few; D: -; V: TRBV11-2; CDR3: CASSLVGRVNNEQFF; DNA: TGTGCCAGCAGCTTAGTCGGCAGAGTAAACAATGAGCAGTTCTTC
J: TRBJ2-5; length: 14; size: -; D: -; V: TRBV7-9; CDR3: CASSLWRGQETQYF; DNA: TGTGCCAGCAGCTTATGGCGGGGACAAGAGACCCAGTACTTC
J: TRBJ2-2; length: 18; size: -; D: -; V: TRBV7-8; CDR3: CASSLGRRVDSDTGELFF; DNA: TGTGCCAGCAGCTTAGGGCGGCGAGTGGACTCAGACACCGGGGAGCTGTTTTTT
J: TRBJ2-3; length: 12; size: -; D: -; V: TRBV29-1; CDR3: CSVVSYGDTQYF; DNA: TGCAGCGTTGTATCGTACGGGGATACGCAGTATTTT
J: TRBJ2-3; length: 15; size: few; D: -; V: TRBV14; CDR3: CASSQDKASTDTQYF; DNA: TGTGCCAGCAGCCAAGATAAGGCTAGCACAGATACGCAGTATTTT